The 26 T cell receptor beta chains given below trace back to one sample, sequenced in a study of T cell repertoires in cytomegalovirus infection. MiXCR, run by TCRdb on the reads, gives a single entry per CDR3 protein. Among around 300,000 distinct CDR3 sequences listed, 20% to 25% were seen once. Their recognized antigens are unknown. This material consisted of cultured PBMCs, taken from culture after CMV antigen stimulation. Every receptor here comes from a human donor in good health (CMV status not recorded). Some clones in this sample may be carry-over from other donors' samples.

The chain recombines TRBV5-1 with TRBJ2-7, with 9 bases matching TRBD1. This CDR3 is 15 amino acids long. In germline, CDR1 is SGHRS, CDR2 YFSETQ. V dropped 4 bases and J dropped 2; count of bases not matched to a gene: 7. CDR3 nucleotide sequence: TGCGCCAGCAGCACGGGGACAGGGATCGCCTACGAGCAGTACTTC. Translated, it gives CASSTGTGIAYEQYF. Together with reference TRBV5-1 and TRBJ2-7, the CDR3 gives the full variable domain: KAGVTQTPRYLIKTRGQQVTLSCSPISGHRSVSWYQQTPGQGLQFLFEYFSETQRNKGNFPGRFSGRQFSNSRSEMNVSTLELGDSALYLCASSTGTGIAYEQYFGPGTRLTVT.

This clonotype appeared a few times. The chain links TRBV19 to TRBJ1-5; no clear D. The CDR3 covers 14 residues. Germline V gene data show CDR1 as LNHDA and CDR2 as SQIVND (reference sequence). Trimming left V 6 bases short and J 7 bases short, with 16 bases between. CDR3 in DNA: TGTGCCAGTAGCCATCCACAGACGAGGCAGCCCCAGCATTTT. It yields the protein CASSHPQTRQPQHF.

This clonotype was counted a few times. This rearrangement joins TRBV6-2 or TRBV6-3 to TRBJ2-7; D unclear. The ends were cut back, 8 bases at V and 3 bases at J, with 14 bases in the middle. CDR1 and CDR2 from the germline V gene are MNHEY and SVGEGT. The CDR3 loop spans 13 amino acids. In nucleotides, the CDR3 is TGTGCCAGCCGGTCCAAGAATAGCTACGAGCAGTACGTC. It encodes CASRSKNSYEQYV.

This clonotype appeared a few times. J is TRBJ2-1 and V is TRBV7-9; 8 nucleotides line up with TRBD2. CDR1 SEHNR and CDR2 FQNEAQ come from the germline V gene (reference sequence). The CDR3 has 13 amino acids. After removal of 5 bases from V and 9 bases from J, the junction contained 6 bases not matched to a gene. Here the CDR3 reads CASSQPGGVEQFF. In DNA, the CDR3 is TGTGCCAGCAGCCAACCGGGAGGGGTTGAGCAGTTCTTC. The variable domain in full, completed from reference TRBV7-9 and TRBJ2-1, reads DTGVSQNPRHKITKRGQNVTFRCDPISEHNRLYWYRQTLGQGPEFLTYFQNEAQLEKSRLLSDRFSAERPKGSFSTLEIQRTEQGDSAMYLCASSQPGGVEQFFGPGTRLTVL.

This chain joins TRBV9 and TRBJ1-1; D remains ambiguous. The germline gives CDR1 SGDLS, CDR2 YYNGEE. Trimming cost V 6 bases and J 4 bases, with 28 bases left between them. The CDR3 totals 18 residues. The chain's CDR3 is CASTTPDKTARLGTEAFF. The CDR3 coding sequence is TGTGCCAGCACCACTCCTGATAAGACCGCTCGCTTAGGCACTGAAGCTTTCTTT.

The J gene is TRBJ2-7, the V gene TRBV12-3 or TRBV12-4; D may be TRBD1 (6 bases). Trimming shortened V by 3 bases and J by 6 bases, and 12 bases separated the two germline ends. The CDR3 is made up of 13 amino acids. In DNA form, the CDR3 reads TGTGCCAGCAGTTTTTATCAGGGGCCCGAGCAGTACTTC. This encodes CASSFYQGPEQYF.

The chain recombines TRBV12-3 or TRBV12-4 with TRBJ2-1; D gene uncertain. V lost 2 bases, J lost 4 bases, and 12 bases lay in between. The CDR3 is 15 residues long. The CDR3 DNA follows: TGTGCCAGCAGTTTAAGGAGCAAGTTTTACAATGAGCAGTTCTTC. Translating it yields CASSLRSKFYNEQFF.

The rearrangement joins TRBV6-2 or TRBV6-3 to TRBJ2-6, with 7 bases aligning to TRBD1. Losses at the gene ends were 6 bases for V and 4 bases for J; bases not matched to a gene: 9. This CDR3 has 16 residues. Per the germline V gene, CDR1 is MNHEY and CDR2 is SVGEGT. CDR3 in amino acids: CASRVGTAWGANVLTF. CDR3 nucleotide sequence: TGTGCCAGCAGGGTCGGGACAGCTTGGGGGGCCAACGTCCTGACTTTC.

This clonotype has at least ten counts. The chain employs TRBV7-9 and TRBJ2-7, with 7 bases matching TRBD1. This CDR3 has 13 amino acids. Germline CDR1 and CDR2: SEHNR and FQNEAQ (reference sequence). V lost 5 bases, J lost 3 bases, and 4 bases stayed unmatched. The CDR3 is CASSPGTVYEQYF. The CDR3 DNA is TGTGCCAGCAGCCCGGGGACAGTCTACGAGCAGTACTTC.

The genes are TRBV5-4 and TRBJ2-2; 7 bases fit TRBD2. Germline V CDR1 and CDR2: SGHNT, YYREEE (reference sequence). The CDR3 totals 17 residues. V shed 4 bases, J shed 2 bases, and the junction held 11 bases outside the gene matches. The CDR3 here is CASSRPPSGNNTGELFF. The CDR3 coding sequence is TGTGCCAGCAGCCGGCCCCCCAGCGGGAACAACACCGGGGAGCTGTTTTTT.

CDR3 amino acids: CSARDRQDSLGYTF. DNA for the CDR3: TGCAGTGCTAGAGATAGGCAGGATAGTCTGGGCTACACCTTC. This chain joins TRBV20-1 and TRBJ1-2; D is unresolved. Germline values: CDR1 DFQATT, CDR2 SNEGSKA (reference sequence). Trimming shortened V by 0 bases and J by 8 bases, and 16 bases separated the two germline ends. This CDR3 is 14 amino acids long.

V usage is TRBV2 and J usage is TRBJ2-5; possibly TRBD1 for D (6 bases). The CDR3 has 15 residues. Trimming removed 4 bases from V and 2 bases from J, with 14 bases in between. Germline lookup yields CDR1 SNHLY and CDR2 FYNNEI. CDR3 region: CASSAHWTAQETQYF. CDR3 in DNA: TGTGCCAGCAGTGCCCATTGGACAGCGCAAGAGACCCAGTACTTC.

As to this clonotype: Compared with germline, one end of the junction differs, possibly owing to a read error. The V and J genes are TRBV7-2 and TRBJ2-7; D is undetermined. CDR3 length: 12 amino acids. Germline loops: CDR1 SGHTA, CDR2 FQGNSA. CDR3 sequence: CAGSPSSYEQYF. CDR3 bases: TGTGCCGGCAGCCCCTCGAGCTACGAGCAGTACTTC. The complete variable domain, with remaining parts taken from reference TRBV7-2 and TRBJ2-7, reads GAGVSQSPSNKVTEKGKDVELRCDPISGHTALYWYRQSLGQGLEFLIYFQGNSAPDKSGLPSDRFSAERTGGSVSTLTIQRTQQEDSAVYLCAGSPSSYEQYFGPGTRLTVT.

This clonotype occurred a few times. CDR3 coding DNA: TGCAGTGCTAGGACAGACGATGAAAAACTGTTTTTT. This encodes CSARTDDEKLFF. V gene TRBV20-1 combines with J gene TRBJ1-4; TRBD1 might be the D (5 bases). CDR3 length: 12 amino acids. Looked up from germline, CDR1 is DFQATT and CDR2 is SNEGSKA (reference sequence). V shed 3 bases and J shed 6 bases, with 8 bases lying between them.

J is TRBJ2-7 and V is TRBV5-5; a possible D gene is TRBD2 (5 bases). The CDR3 is 15 amino acids. V was trimmed by 4 bases and J by 3 bases, leaving 17 bases between them. Looked up from germline, CDR1 is SGHKS and CDR2 is YYEKEE (reference sequence). The CDR3 coding sequence is TGTGCCAGCAGCCTGGATGAGGGTCCGTTCTACGAGCAGTACTTC. Translating it yields CASSLDEGPFYEQYF.

The table lists this clonotype with many counts. This chain connects TRBV7-9 to TRBJ2-1; TRBD1 agrees at 10 bases. CDR1 is SEHNR, CDR2 FQNEAQ, per germline (reference sequence). Trimming took 8 bases from V and 7 from J; bases not matched to a gene: 11. There are 15 residues in the CDR3. CDR3 amino acids: CASPHRDRGSNEQFF. The CDR3 nucleotides are TGTGCCAGCCCACACCGGGACAGGGGCTCAAATGAGCAGTTCTTC.

In this sample, this clonotype turned up many times. V usage is TRBV2 and J usage is TRBJ2-1; D may be TRBD1 or TRBD2 (5 bases each). The germline gives CDR1 SNHLY, CDR2 FYNNEI. V was cut by 5 bases and J by 7 bases, with 15 bases left in between. The CDR3 is made up of 14 amino acids. CDR3 sequence (DNA): TGTGCCAGCAGTTCGGGACCCGCCTCAAATGAGCAGTTCTTC. Protein: CASSSGPASNEQFF.

The chain combines TRBV19 with TRBJ2-7, with D perhaps TRBD2 (5 bases). Germline loops: CDR1 LNHDA, CDR2 SQIVND (reference sequence). The CDR3 sequence is 13 residues long. The V and J ends lost 1 base and 4 bases respectively, with 8 bases between them. The CDR3 region is CASSIGSGYEQYV. CDR3 bases: TGTGCCAGTAGTATAGGCAGCGGATACGAGCAGTACGTC.

The table lists this clonotype with many counts. The chain employs TRBV6-2 or TRBV6-3 and TRBJ1-5; D is unclear. CDR3 length: 16 amino acids. Trimming cost V 7 bases and J 3 bases, with 19 bases left between them. Germline V gene data show CDR1 as MNHEY and CDR2 as SVGEGT. The CDR3 region is CASTSGLVANNQPQHF. The DNA of the CDR3 is TGTGCCAGCACGTCCGGACTGGTCGCTAACAATCAGCCCCAGCATTTT.

For this clonotype: This may be a read error, as it is one base from a much larger clone. The rearrangement joins TRBV28 to TRBJ2-1; 7 positions match TRBD2. The J segment lost 5 bases and the V segment lost 6 bases, leaving 10 bases of the junction unmatched. The germline gives CDR1 MDHEN, CDR2 SYDVKM. The CDR3 loop spans 15 amino acids. The CDR3 region is CASSPRLARNNEQFF. The CDR3 bases are TGTGCCAGCAGCCCTCGACTAGCCAGAAACAATGAGCAGTTCTTC.

This sequence joins TRBV12-3 or TRBV12-4 and TRBJ2-3; 7 bases align to TRBD1. V lost 5 bases to trimming and J lost 1 base; unmatched junction nucleotides: 9. CDR3 length: 16 amino acids. DNA of the CDR3: TGTGCCAGCAGTCCCCTCACAGGGGAAGGCACAGATACGCAGTATTTT. Its translation is CASSPLTGEGTDTQYF.

This clonotype was picked up a small number of times. The V gene is TRBV6-2 or TRBV6-3, the J gene TRBJ2-6; D might be TRBD2 (5 bases). The V gene's germline CDR1 is MNHEY and CDR2 SVGEGT. CDR3 length: 17 amino acids. Trimming cost V 7 bases and J 0 bases, with 16 bases left between them. CDR3 sequence: CASTNAGWGSGANVLTF. Here the CDR3 DNA reads TGTGCCAGCACCAATGCGGGTTGGGGCTCTGGGGCCAACGTCCTGACTTTC.

This chain uses TRBV12-3 or TRBV12-4 with TRBJ2-7; D is undetermined. This CDR3 comprises 13 residues. V was shortened by 3 bases and J by 5 bases, with 11 bases between the two germline ends. The CDR3 DNA is TGTGCCAGCAGTTTTAAGGTCAGCGACGAGCAGTACTTC. It encodes CASSFKVSDEQYF.

This clonotype was seen just once. This likely comes from a read error, as the CDR3 has no conserved phenylalanine or tryptophan at its end. The chain has TRBV11-3 and TRBJ1-1; D unresolved. Germline CDR1 reads SGHNT; CDR2 reads YENEEA. V was shortened by 3 bases and J by 1 base, with 9 bases between the two germline ends. This CDR3 is built from 14 residues. Written as DNA, the CDR3 is TGTGCCAGCAGCTTTGACCCGGCGAACACTGAAGCTTTCCTT. Residues: CASSFDPANTEAFL.

This clonotype was detected only a few times. The chain is built from TRBV10-3 and TRBJ2-5; 7 bases match TRBD1. The CDR3 contains 15 residues. Per germline, CDR1 ENHRY and CDR2 SYGVKD. Trimming cost V 10 bases and J 6 bases; bases outside gene matches: 17. CDR3 coding DNA: TGTGCCAGCGGCCGGGACAGCTTGACGGCGCAGACCCAGTACTTC. It encodes CASGRDSLTAQTQYF.

Note on this clonotype: A much bigger clone sits one base away, suggesting this may be a read error. V gene TRBV7-2 combines with J gene TRBJ1-2, with D maybe TRBD1 (6 bases). Per germline, CDR1 SGHTA and CDR2 FQGNSA. The CDR3 loop spans 16 amino acids. This CDR3 is CASSSITRGVDYGYNF. For the CDR3, the DNA is TGTGCCAGCAGCTCAATTACCAGGGGCGTAGACTATGGCTACAACTTC. Supplemented by reference TRBV7-2 and TRBJ1-2, the full variable domain reads GAGVSQSPSNKVTEKGKDVELRCDPISGHTALYWYRQSLGQGLEFLIYFQGNSAPDKSGLPSDRFSAERTGGSVSTLTIQRTQQEDSAVYLCASSSITRGVDYGYNFGSGTRLTVV.